The source of this T cell receptor beta chain is a study of control samples from healthy donors and cancer patients. The CDR3 has 15 residues. The ends lost 4 bases at V and 2 bases at J; junction bases unmatched: 7. Germline CDR1 reads SSHAT; CDR2 reads FNYEAQ (reference sequence). Sequenced by immunoSEQ multiplex PCR; TCRdb stores in-frame clones only, minus some. Among tens of thousands of clones listed, approximately 86% were seen once. The table lists this clone with a few counts. The V and J genes are TRBV7-7 and TRBJ2-5, with 7 bases lining up with TRBD2. Specimen: blood. The sequence came from a woman aged 50 to 60 in good health. The CDR3: CASSSMGLPQETQYF. CDR3 bases: TGTGCCAGCAGCTCCATGGGACTACCGCAAGAGACCCAGTACTTC.